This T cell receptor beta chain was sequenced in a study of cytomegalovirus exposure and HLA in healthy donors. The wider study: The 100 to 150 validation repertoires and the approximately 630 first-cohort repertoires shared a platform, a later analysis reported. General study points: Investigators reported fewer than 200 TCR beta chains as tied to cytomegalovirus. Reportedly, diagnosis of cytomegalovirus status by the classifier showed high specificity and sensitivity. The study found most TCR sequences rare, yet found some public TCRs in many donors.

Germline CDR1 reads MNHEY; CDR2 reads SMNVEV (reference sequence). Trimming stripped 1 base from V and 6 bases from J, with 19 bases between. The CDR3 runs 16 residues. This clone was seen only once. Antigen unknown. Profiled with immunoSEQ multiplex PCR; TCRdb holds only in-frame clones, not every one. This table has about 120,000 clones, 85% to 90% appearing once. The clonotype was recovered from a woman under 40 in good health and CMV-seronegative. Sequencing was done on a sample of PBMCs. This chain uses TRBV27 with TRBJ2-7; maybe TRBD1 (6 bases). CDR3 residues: CASSLWSGDGAGEQYF. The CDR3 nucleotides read TGTGCCAGCAGTTTATGGTCAGGGGATGGTGCGGGCGAGCAGTACTTC.